The 26 T cell receptor beta chains in this list originate from one sample, sequenced in a study of CD8+CD57+ T cells in acquired aplastic anemia. Profiling that covered TCR beta VDJ and CDR3 relied on genomic DNA as its template. Each CDR3 protein is one row after TCRdb ran MiXCR on the reads. The table includes fewer than 200,000 distinct CDR3 sequences, under 55% detected once. The sequenced patients had an expansion of CD8+CD57+ cells seen by flow cytometry. What was sequenced was sorted CD4+, CD8+, or CD8+CD57+ T cells (not recorded which) from PBMCs. These receptors were taken from a human donor with aplastic anemia.

This clonotype showed up just a few times. This chain links TRBV19 with TRBJ1-1; the match to TRBD1 covers 7 bases. The germline CDR1 and CDR2 sequences are LNHDA and SQIVND (reference sequence). CDR3 size: 15 residues. Trimming at V came to 4 bases and at J to 0 bases, leaving 5 bases not matched to a gene. CDR3 DNA: TGTGCCAGTAGTAGGACAGGTTTCATGAACACTGAAGCTTTCTTT. This codes for CASSRTGFMNTEAFF.

The CDR3 protein is CASSEATGGLSPLHF. CDR3 nucleotide sequence: TGTGCCAGCAGTGAAGCGACAGGGGGCTTGTCACCCCTCCACTTT. This rearrangement joins TRBV2 to TRBJ1-6; 10 positions match TRBD1. CDR1 is SNHLY, CDR2 FYNNEI, per germline. CDR3 size: 15 residues. With V trimmed by 0 bases and J by 10 bases, 3 bases remained unmatched.

This chain links TRBV3-1 with TRBJ2-7; no clear D gene. The germline V gene encodes CDR1 LGHDT and CDR2 YNNKEL (reference sequence). The CDR3 runs 12 residues. V lost 0 bases and J 4 bases, leaving 4 bases between the germline ends. In DNA, the CDR3 is TGTGCCAGCAGCCAAGAAACTTACGAGCAGTACTTC. This encodes CASSQETYEQYF.

This clonotype was observed many times. V gene TRBV7-8 combines with J gene TRBJ2-7; maybe TRBD1 (5 bases). The CDR3 length is 16 residues. Trimming took off 1 base at V and 5 bases at J, with 18 bases between the two ends. From germline, CDR1 is SGHVS and CDR2 FQNEAQ. The CDR3 sequence: CASSLGKGKRLDEQYF. Here the CDR3 DNA reads TGTGCCAGCAGCTTAGGCAAGGGGAAGCGTCTTGACGAGCAGTACTTC.

This clonotype was observed a handful of times. This chain joins TRBV7-8 and TRBJ1-4; a possible D gene is TRBD1 (5 bases). The V end was cut by 1 base, the J end by 11 bases, with 14 bases between. This CDR3 spans 14 amino acids. Germline V gives CDR1 SGHVS, CDR2 FQNEAQ. The CDR3 here is CASSLEIVRGKLFF. The DNA of the CDR3 is TGTGCCAGCAGCTTAGAAATCGTGAGGGGCAAACTGTTTTTT.

This clonotype was counted ten times or more. This rearrangement joins TRBV9 to TRBJ1-1; D is undetermined. This CDR3 has 15 amino acids. In germline, CDR1 is SGDLS, CDR2 YYNGEE. Between the trimmed V and J ends, which lost 0 bases and 5 bases, there was a span of 14 bases. The CDR3 loop is CASSVEGHGRTEAFF. The CDR3 DNA is TGTGCCAGCAGCGTAGAAGGCCACGGGAGGACTGAAGCTTTCTTT.

Turning to this clonotype: This may come from a read error, since a much larger clone is one base off. This chain links TRBV11-2 with TRBJ2-3, with D unclear. Germline values: CDR1 SGHAT, CDR2 FQNNGV. The CDR3 length is 13 residues. This chain's CDR3 is CVSSLVVTDTQYF. CDR3 nucleotide sequence: TGTGTCAGCAGCTTAGTTGTGACAGATACGCAGTATTTT.

The V and J genes are TRBV7-9 and TRBJ1-2; D remains unclear. CDR3 length: 11 amino acids. CDR1 and CDR2 (germline): SEHNR, FQNEAQ (reference sequence). V lost 5 bases and J lost 4, with 5 bases in between. The chain's CDR3 is CASSALYGYTF. The CDR3, as DNA: TGTGCCAGCAGCGCCCTCTATGGCTACACCTTC.

This clonotype was counted ten times or more. The V call is TRBV6-1, the J call TRBJ2-1, with unresolved D. V was shortened by 5 bases and J by 6 bases, with 8 bases between the two germline ends. The CDR3 is made up of 12 amino acids. From germline, CDR1 is MNHNS and CDR2 SASEGT. The CDR3 reads CASSLRPNEQFF. The DNA of the CDR3 is TGTGCCAGCAGTCTTCGACCCAATGAGCAGTTCTTC.

With respect to this clonotype: Here the CDR3 omits its conserved ending phenylalanine or tryptophan, so a read error is the likely source. This chain links TRBV10-3 with TRBJ1-3; D remains unclear. The CDR3 has 14 residues. V lost 6 bases, J lost 0 bases, and 9 bases lay in between. Per germline, CDR1 ENHRY and CDR2 SYGVKD. The CDR3 bases are TGTGCCATCAGGGACGTAGACTCTGGAAACACCATATATCTT. Translated, it gives CAIRDVDSGNTIYL.

This clonotype has at least ten counts. The chain employs TRBV25-1 and TRBJ1-1; TRBD1 matches 7 bases. CDR1 is MGHDK and CDR2 is SYGVNS in the germline V gene. This CDR3 has 14 amino acids. The J segment lost 7 bases and the V segment lost 2 bases, leaving 7 bases of the junction unmatched. This CDR3 reads CASSEVVQGGEAFF. The CDR3 coding sequence is TGTGCCAGCAGTGAAGTCGTGCAGGGGGGTGAAGCTTTCTTT.

This chain connects TRBV2 to TRBJ1-1; D not resolved. The V end lost 11 bases, the J end lost 3 bases, and 10 bases lay between the germline ends. Germline assignment: CDR1 SNHLY and CDR2 FYNNEI. CDR3 length: 11 amino acids. CDR3 nucleotides: TGTGCCGGGCACACTTACACTGAAGCTTTCTTT. Amino acid sequence: CAGHTYTEAFF.

The J gene is TRBJ2-3, the V gene TRBV21-1; TRBD2 is the table's D call, not checked against the DNA. TRBV21-1 is given as a pseudogene. CDR3 size: 19 residues. The CDR3 DNA sequence: TGTGCCAGCTTAGGAGTCGGTTGGCGGGGGGGCCTCAGCACAGATACGCAATATTTT. Encoded protein: CASLGVGWRGGLSTDTQYF.

This clonotype was seen once. The chain recombines TRBV15 with TRBJ2-7; 9 bases line up with TRBD1. This CDR3 is built from 14 residues. CDR1 and CDR2 (germline): LNHNV, YYDKDF (reference sequence). The J segment lost 7 bases and the V segment lost 2 bases, leaving 6 bases of the junction unmatched. This CDR3 reads CATSRQTGGEEQYV. DNA for the CDR3: TGTGCCACCAGCAGACAGACAGGGGGTGAAGAGCAGTACGTC.

The rearrangement joins TRBV19 to TRBJ1-5; possibly TRBD1 for D (6 bases). This CDR3 has 14 residues. V was clipped by 5 bases and J by 2 bases, with 10 bases between them. Germline V gene lookup returns CDR1 LNHDA and CDR2 SQIVND (reference sequence). Here the CDR3 DNA reads TGTGCCAGTAGTCTTCACAGGGGCAATCAGCCCCAGCATTTT. Its translation is CASSLHRGNQPQHF. Looking up the rest from reference TRBV19 and TRBJ1-5 gives the full variable domain: DGGITQSPKYLFRKEGQNVTLSCEQNLNHDAMYWYRQDPGQGLRLIYYSQIVNDFQKGDIAEGYSVSREKKESFPLTVTSAQKNPTAFYLCASSLHRGNQPQHFGDGTRLSIL.

Details on this clonotype: A much bigger clone sits one base away, suggesting this may be a read error. The chain joins TRBV6-1 to TRBJ2-1, with 9 bases identical to TRBD1. From germline, CDR1 is MNHNS and CDR2 SASEGT. Trimming removed 11 bases from V and 6 bases from J; junction bases left unmatched: 14. The CDR3 runs 15 residues. The CDR3 spells CAGTSTGGTPNEQFF. As DNA, the CDR3 is TGTGCCGGCACCTCTACAGGGGGCACACCCAATGAGCAGTTCTTC.

The V and J genes are TRBV10-1 and TRBJ2-7, with 13 bases fitting TRBD2. V trimming: 5 bases; J trimming: 2 bases; junction bases outside the gene matches: 3. CDR3 length: 15 residues. Germline CDR1 is WNHNN and CDR2 is SYGVQD (reference sequence). The DNA for the CDR3 is TGCGCCAGCAGTCCCGGGACTAGCGGGGCCTACGAGCAGTACTTC. Translation: CASSPGTSGAYEQYF.

The chain has TRBV25-1 and TRBJ2-5; 8 bases line up with TRBD1. CDR1 MGHDK and CDR2 SYGVNS come from the germline V gene. CDR3 length: 17 residues. V shed 1 base and J 4 bases; nucleotides not matched to a gene: 11. The CDR3 loop is CASSESLKQGAGETQYF. CDR3 DNA: TGTGCCAGCAGTGAATCCCTCAAGCAGGGGGCCGGAGAGACCCAGTACTTC.

This clonotype was seen only once. The V gene is TRBV29-1, the J gene TRBJ2-2; 12 bases agree with TRBD1. V lost 6 bases to trimming and J lost 2 bases; unmatched junction nucleotides: 1. CDR1 is SQVTM and CDR2 is ANQGSEA in the germline V gene. The CDR3 sequence is 14 residues long. CDR3 DNA: TGCAGCGTAGGGACAGGGGGCAACACCGGGGAGCTGTTTTTT. This codes for CSVGTGGNTGELFF.

This clonotype was counted between two and nine times. At one boundary the junction diverges from the germline segment, which might be a read error. The genes are TRBV10-3 and TRBJ2-7; 11 nucleotides match TRBD2. This CDR3 spans 15 amino acids. CDR1 and CDR2 from the germline V gene are ENHRY and SYGVKD. The CDR3 here is CASSYSSGGTYEQYF. CDR3 DNA sequence: TGTGCCAGCAGTTACTCTAGCGGGGGGACGTACGAGCAGTACTTC.

In its sample, this clonotype was seen many times. The chain is built from TRBV2 and TRBJ2-6; D gene ambiguous. V was clipped by 6 bases and J by 0 bases, with 6 bases between them. Germline CDR1 and CDR2: SNHLY and FYNNEI. The CDR3 is 14 residues long. The CDR3 loop reads CASSQTSGANVLTF. CDR3 nucleotides: TGTGCCAGCAGCCAAACCTCTGGGGCCAACGTCCTGACTTTC.

This rearrangement joins TRBV5-6 to TRBJ1-6; D remains unclear. The CDR3 contains 15 residues. The germline V gene has CDR1 SGHDT and CDR2 YYEEEE. Trimming left V 1 base short and J 8 bases short, with 13 bases between. The CDR3 here is CASSLRGRWDSPLHF. CDR3 DNA: TGTGCCAGCAGCTTGCGGGGTAGGTGGGATTCACCCCTCCACTTT.

Concerning this clonotype: One end of the junction fails to match germline, which may point to a read error. The rearrangement links TRBV10-3 to TRBJ2-1, with D unclear. The CDR3 has 13 residues. Germline loops: CDR1 ENHRY, CDR2 SYGVKD. The CDR3 here is CAISEPSHNEQFF. CDR3 DNA sequence: TGTGCCATCAGCGAGCCCTCCCACAATGAGCAGTTCTTC.

This clonotype was observed many times. The V gene is TRBV2, the J gene TRBJ1-2; D might be TRBD1 (6 bases). The CDR3 totals 13 residues. Germline-derived CDR1 and CDR2 are SNHLY and FYNNEI. The V gene lost 7 bases and the J gene lost 2 bases, with 11 bases spanning the gap. CDR3 in DNA: TGTGCCAGCACAGGCAGGGGAAACTATGGCTACACCTTC. Its protein product is CASTGRGNYGYTF.

Only a few counts were recorded for this clonotype. This sequence joins TRBV10-3 and TRBJ2-2, with D perhaps TRBD1 (5 bases). CDR3 length equals 15 residues. V lost 5 bases and J 0 bases, leaving 10 bases between the germline ends. The germline V gene has CDR1 ENHRY and CDR2 SYGVKD. The CDR3 region is CAISMTATNTGELFF. The CDR3 DNA reads as TGTGCCATCAGTATGACAGCGACGAACACCGGGGAGCTGTTTTTT.

The rearrangement links TRBV6-5 to TRBJ2-2; the D gene is possibly TRBD1 (5 bases). This CDR3 region has 17 residues. CDR1 and CDR2 from the germline V gene are MNHEY and SVGAGI. Trimming removed 0 bases from V and 3 bases from J, with 14 bases in between. The CDR3 DNA follows: TGTGCCAGCAGTTACTCGTCCGGACACATCGACACCGGGGAGCTGTTTTTT. It translates to CASSYSSGHIDTGELFF.